A selection of T cell receptor beta chains follows, all from one sample in a study of blood T cell repertoires in COVID-19. Assay: immunoSEQ multiplex PCR; the TCRdb copy retains only in-frame clones and omits some. The table records 130,000 to 150,000 clones, 88% of them present only once. The sample taken for sequencing was peripheral blood. Receptor source: a man between 65 and 85 years old with acute or convalescent COVID-19. CDR3s include the opening cysteine and the closing phenylalanine or tryptophan. Each record gives: J gene, clone size, D gene, V gene, CDR3 protein, CDR3 DNA. The D gene is left open where the match is weak. Only part of the rows carry a size: once, few, many, or a class if the clone is expanded.

j_gene: TRBJ2-2
abundance: .
d_gene: .
v_gene: TRBV5-1
CDR3aa: CASSLAGTGELFF
CDR3nt: TGCGCCAGCAGCTTGGCCGGCACCGGGGAGCTGTTTTTT

j_gene: TRBJ2-1
abundance: .
d_gene: .
v_gene: TRBV7-2
CDR3aa: CASSIGTPGDEQFF
CDR3nt: TGTGCCAGCAGCATCGGGACTCCGGGCGATGAGCAGTTCTTC

j_gene: TRBJ1-2
abundance: .
d_gene: .
v_gene: TRBV3-1/TRBV3-2
CDR3aa: CASSQSFSGGRGYTF
CDR3nt: TGTGCCAGCAGCCAATCTTTCTCGGGGGGCCGTGGCTACACCTTC

j_gene: TRBJ2-2
abundance: once
d_gene: TRBD1
v_gene: TRBV19
CDR3aa: CASQSRGRTGELFF
CDR3nt: TGTGCCAGTCAGTCGAGGGGGCGGACCGGGGAGCTGTTTTTT

j_gene: TRBJ1-3
abundance: .
d_gene: .
v_gene: TRBV12-3/TRBV12-4
CDR3aa: CASNRESGNTIYF
CDR3nt: TGTGCCAGCAACCGGGAATCTGGAAACACCATATATTTT

j_gene: TRBJ2-4
abundance: .
d_gene: .
v_gene: TRBV9
CDR3aa: CASSVGQGLAKNIQYF
CDR3nt: TGTGCCAGCAGCGTAGGGCAGGGGCTAGCCAAAAACATTCAGTACTTC

j_gene: TRBJ2-7
abundance: .
d_gene: .
v_gene: TRBV7-3
CDR3aa: CASSPEGVRSYEQYF
CDR3nt: TGTGCCAGCAGCCCGGAGGGAGTTCGGTCCTACGAGCAGTACTTC

j_gene: TRBJ2-3
abundance: .
d_gene: TRBD1
v_gene: TRBV7-8
CDR3aa: CASSLEDRPHTDTQYF
CDR3nt: TGTGCCAGCAGCTTAGAGGACAGGCCTCACACAGATACGCAGTATTTT

j_gene: TRBJ1-2
abundance: .
d_gene: TRBD1
v_gene: TRBV5-6
CDR3aa: CASSLRTGIEPYGYTF
CDR3nt: TGTGCCAGCAGCTTGCGGACAGGGATAGAACCATATGGCTACACCTTC

j_gene: TRBJ2-2
abundance: .
d_gene: .
v_gene: TRBV2
CDR3aa: CARGGTSNTGELFF
CDR3nt: TGTGCCAGAGGGGGAACATCGAACACCGGGGAGCTGTTTTTT

j_gene: TRBJ1-4
abundance: .
d_gene: .
v_gene: TRBV12-3/TRBV12-4
CDR3aa: CASSYTEKLFF
CDR3nt: TGTGCCAGCAGTTATACAGAAAAACTGTTTTTT

j_gene: TRBJ2-3
abundance: .
d_gene: TRBD1
v_gene: TRBV6-2/TRBV6-3
CDR3aa: CASSRDRGTDTQYF
CDR3nt: TGTGCCAGCAGCCGGGACAGGGGGACAGATACGCAGTATTTT

j_gene: TRBJ2-1
abundance: .
d_gene: .
v_gene: TRBV19
CDR3aa: CASSNQYNEQFF
CDR3nt: TGTGCCAGTAGTAACCAGTACAATGAGCAGTTCTTC

j_gene: TRBJ1-2
abundance: .
d_gene: .
v_gene: TRBV7-8
CDR3aa: CASSLSLGSNYGYTF
CDR3nt: TGTGCCAGCAGCTTATCTCTCGGGTCAAACTATGGCTACACCTTC

j_gene: TRBJ1-6
abundance: .
d_gene: TRBD1
v_gene: TRBV28
CDR3aa: CASSSIQGLNSPLHF
CDR3nt: TGTGCCAGCAGTTCAATACAGGGGCTCAATTCACCCCTCCACTTT

j_gene: TRBJ2-3
abundance: .
d_gene: TRBD2
v_gene: TRBV27
CDR3aa: CASSFLRGVGPDTQYF
CDR3nt: TGTGCCAGCAGTTTCCTCCGGGGGGTTGGCCCAGATACGCAGTATTTT

j_gene: TRBJ1-1
abundance: .
d_gene: .
v_gene: TRBV6-5
CDR3aa: CASTHGVTGSEAFF
CDR3nt: TGTGCCAGCACCCACGGGGTCACAGGGAGTGAAGCTTTCTTT

j_gene: TRBJ2-1
abundance: .
d_gene: TRBD2
v_gene: TRBV7-9
CDR3aa: CASSSGLAGTNEQFF
CDR3nt: TGTGCCAGCAGCTCGGGACTAGCGGGGACCAATGAGCAGTTCTTC

j_gene: TRBJ1-5
abundance: .
d_gene: TRBD1
v_gene: TRBV24-1
CDR3aa: CATSRGKNQPQHF
CDR3nt: TGTGCCACCAGCAGGGGGAAGAATCAGCCCCAGCATTTT

j_gene: TRBJ1-2
abundance: .
d_gene: .
v_gene: TRBV27
CDR3aa: CASSPDGGIAYTF
CDR3nt: TGTGCCAGCAGTCCCGACGGGGGAATCGCCTACACCTTC

j_gene: TRBJ1-1
abundance: .
d_gene: TRBD1
v_gene: TRBV5-1
CDR3aa: CASSSQGWNTEAFF
CDR3nt: TGCGCCAGCAGCTCACAGGGGTGGAACACTGAAGCTTTCTTT

j_gene: TRBJ1-3
abundance: .
d_gene: .
v_gene: TRBV7-2
CDR3aa: CASSLALTGNTIYF
CDR3nt: TGTGCCAGCAGCTTAGCGCTAACCGGAAACACCATATATTTT

j_gene: TRBJ2-7
abundance: .
d_gene: TRBD2
v_gene: TRBV6-6
CDR3aa: CASRSGEGVYEQYF
CDR3nt: TGTGCCAGCAGATCGGGGGAGGGAGTCTACGAGCAGTACTTC

j_gene: TRBJ2-5
abundance: .
d_gene: TRBD1
v_gene: TRBV28
CDR3aa: CASSRPGTGQETQYF
CDR3nt: TGTGCCAGCAGCCGACCCGGGACAGGGCAAGAGACCCAGTACTTC

j_gene: TRBJ2-5
abundance: few
d_gene: .
v_gene: TRBV28
CDR3aa: CASSPPGGETQYF
CDR3nt: TGTGCCAGCAGCCCCCCTGGGGGCGAGACCCAGTACTTC

j_gene: TRBJ2-7
abundance: .
d_gene: .
v_gene: TRBV6-5
CDR3aa: CASTGGGGKHEQYF
CDR3nt: TGTGCCAGCACGGGGGGAGGGGGTAAGCACGAGCAGTACTTC

j_gene: TRBJ1-5
abundance: .
d_gene: .
v_gene: TRBV21-1
CDR3aa: CASSKVGGESYSGNQPQHF
CDR3nt: TGTGCCAGCAGCAAAGTGGGGGGGGAGTCTTATAGCGGCAATCAGCCCCAGCATTTT

j_gene: TRBJ1-2
abundance: .
d_gene: .
v_gene: TRBV7-9
CDR3aa: CASSLGGNYGYTF
CDR3nt: TGTGCCAGCAGCTTAGGCGGCAACTATGGCTACACCTTC

j_gene: TRBJ2-3
abundance: .
d_gene: TRBD2
v_gene: TRBV13
CDR3aa: CASSRTSGASTDTQYF
CDR3nt: TGTGCCAGCAGCCGTACTAGCGGCGCTAGCACAGATACGCAGTATTTT

j_gene: TRBJ2-7
abundance: .
d_gene: TRBD2
v_gene: TRBV30
CDR3aa: CAWVLAGGVYEQYF
CDR3nt: TGTGCCTGGGTACTAGCGGGAGGGGTGTACGAGCAGTACTTC

j_gene: TRBJ2-4
abundance: few
d_gene: .
v_gene: TRBV7-3
CDR3aa: CASSPYVGDIQYF
CDR3nt: TGTGCCAGCAGCCCTTACGTAGGGGACATTCAGTACTTC

j_gene: TRBJ2-7
abundance: .
d_gene: .
v_gene: TRBV5-1
CDR3aa: CASSFGFERASSYEQYF
CDR3nt: TGCGCCAGCAGCTTCGGGTTTGAGCGGGCGTCTTCCTACGAGCAGTACTTC

j_gene: TRBJ1-1
abundance: few
d_gene: TRBD1
v_gene: TRBV30
CDR3aa: CAWSVGQGRAFF
CDR3nt: TGTGCCTGGAGTGTGGGACAGGGTCGAGCTTTCTTT

j_gene: TRBJ1-5
abundance: .
d_gene: .
v_gene: TRBV9
CDR3aa: CASSVGQGINQPQHF
CDR3nt: TGTGCCAGCAGCGTAGGTCAGGGAATCAATCAGCCCCAGCATTTT

j_gene: TRBJ2-2
abundance: .
d_gene: TRBD2
v_gene: TRBV19
CDR3aa: CASSIEGGAGGELFF
CDR3nt: TGTGCCAGTAGTATAGAGGGAGGGGCCGGAGGGGAGCTGTTTTTT

j_gene: TRBJ2-5
abundance: .
d_gene: .
v_gene: TRBV18
CDR3aa: CASSPRTVETQYF
CDR3nt: TGTGCCAGCTCACCCCGGACAGTGGAGACCCAGTACTTC

j_gene: TRBJ2-2
abundance: .
d_gene: .
v_gene: TRBV9
CDR3aa: CASSPFGSKHGELFF
CDR3nt: TGTGCCAGCAGCCCCTTCGGGAGTAAACACGGGGAGCTGTTTTTT

j_gene: TRBJ2-2
abundance: once
d_gene: TRBD2
v_gene: TRBV14
CDR3aa: CASSLSPGGVTGELFF
CDR3nt: TGTGCCAGCAGCCTCTCGCCCGGGGGGGTCACCGGGGAGCTGTTTTTT

j_gene: TRBJ2-7
abundance: few
d_gene: TRBD1
v_gene: TRBV2
CDR3aa: CASSEGDRGSYEQYF
CDR3nt: TGTGCCAGCAGTGAAGGGGACAGGGGCTCCTACGAGCAGTACTTC

j_gene: TRBJ2-2
abundance: few
d_gene: TRBD1
v_gene: TRBV2
CDR3aa: CASNPRTGSTAGELFF
CDR3nt: TGTGCCAGCAACCCACGGACAGGATCTACTGCCGGGGAGCTGTTTTTT

j_gene: TRBJ2-3
abundance: .
d_gene: TRBD2
v_gene: TRBV5-1
CDR3aa: CASKKAGGTQTDTQYF
CDR3nt: TGCGCCAGCAAGAAAGCGGGAGGTACACAGACAGATACGCAGTATTTT

j_gene: TRBJ1-2
abundance: once
d_gene: .
v_gene: TRBV9
CDR3aa: CASSAYTRSNYGYTF
CDR3nt: TGTGCCAGCAGCGCATATACACGGAGTAACTATGGCTACACCTTC

j_gene: TRBJ1-2
abundance: .
d_gene: TRBD1
v_gene: TRBV12-3/TRBV12-4
CDR3aa: CASSPGGHYGYTF
CDR3nt: TGTGCCAGCAGTCCAGGGGGTCACTATGGCTACACCTTC

j_gene: TRBJ1-2
abundance: .
d_gene: .
v_gene: TRBV5-1
CDR3aa: CASSLGSTDNYGYTF
CDR3nt: TGCGCCAGCAGCTTGGGGTCGACAGATAACTATGGCTACACCTTC

j_gene: TRBJ1-1
abundance: once
d_gene: TRBD1
v_gene: TRBV15
CDR3aa: CATSSQDRANTEAFF
CDR3nt: TGTGCCACCAGCAGCCAAGACAGGGCGAACACTGAAGCTTTCTTT

j_gene: TRBJ2-7
abundance: .
d_gene: .
v_gene: TRBV28
CDR3aa: CASSLLSGEQYF
CDR3nt: TGTGCCAGCAGTTTGTTGAGCGGCGAGCAGTACTTC

j_gene: TRBJ1-2
abundance: .
d_gene: .
v_gene: TRBV7-2
CDR3aa: CASSLEPLSGGRTGYTF
CDR3nt: TGTGCCAGCAGCTTAGAGCCCTTATCGGGGGGGCGTACTGGCTACACCTTC

j_gene: TRBJ1-2
abundance: .
d_gene: TRBD1
v_gene: TRBV19
CDR3aa: CASSIQDRTINFNYGYTF
CDR3nt: TGTGCCAGTAGTATACAGGACAGGACCATAAACTTTAACTATGGCTACACCTTC

j_gene: TRBJ2-7
abundance: .
d_gene: TRBD1
v_gene: TRBV6-4
CDR3aa: CASSDIRRRDRAVCEQYF
CDR3nt: TGTGCCAGCAGTGACATTCGCAGGCGGGACAGGGCCGTTTGCGAGCAGTACTTC

j_gene: TRBJ2-7
abundance: .
d_gene: TRBD2
v_gene: TRBV6-5
CDR3aa: CASSTSAAYEQYF
CDR3nt: TGTGCCAGCAGTACTAGCGCGGCCTACGAGCAGTACTTC

j_gene: TRBJ1-1
abundance: .
d_gene: TRBD1
v_gene: TRBV18
CDR3aa: CASSPGQAPEAFF
CDR3nt: TGTGCCAGCTCACCAGGACAGGCCCCTGAAGCTTTCTTT

j_gene: TRBJ2-1
abundance: .
d_gene: .
v_gene: TRBV27
CDR3aa: CASKGAYYNEQFF
CDR3nt: TGTGCCAGCAAAGGGGCTTACTACAATGAGCAGTTCTTC

j_gene: TRBJ1-4
abundance: .
d_gene: .
v_gene: TRBV20-1
CDR3aa: CSASREGRWEKLFF
CDR3nt: TGCAGTGCTAGTAGGGAGGGGCGTTGGGAAAAACTGTTTTTT

j_gene: TRBJ1-2
abundance: .
d_gene: .
v_gene: TRBV5-6
CDR3aa: CASSFQWHGYTF
CDR3nt: TGTGCCAGCAGCTTCCAGTGGCATGGCTACACCTTC

j_gene: TRBJ2-1
abundance: .
d_gene: TRBD1
v_gene: TRBV5-1
CDR3aa: CASSLGQGSSSYNEQFF
CDR3nt: TGCGCCAGCAGCTTGGGACAGGGGTCGAGCTCCTACAATGAGCAGTTCTTC